One sample yielded the 5 T cell receptor beta chains listed below, sequenced in a study of identical twins. TCRdb itself ran the 5' RACE reads through MiXCR, one entry per CDR3 protein. The sample includes about 530,000 distinct CDR3 sequences, approximately 14% of them seen just once. The data also belong to a second study, concerning yellow fever vaccine responses in identical twins.

Sequencing used CD4+ T cells sorted from blood. These receptors were collected from a woman in her late teens or twenties in good health.

The chain links TRBV20-1 to TRBJ2-4; D is uncertain. Trimming removed 3 bases at V and 1 base at J, with 10 bases between. The CDR3 has 14 amino acids. The germline gives CDR1 DFQATT, CDR2 SNEGSKA (reference sequence). The CDR3 nucleotides are TGCAGTGCTAGTCCCAGTTCGGCCAAAAACATTCAGTACTTC. It yields the protein CSASPSSAKNIQYF.

CDR3 loop: CASSISGSTYNEQFF. The CDR3 DNA sequence: TGCGCCAGCAGCATTAGCGGGAGCACCTACAATGAGCAGTTCTTC. The chain recombines TRBV5-1 with TRBJ2-1; 9 bases are shared with TRBD2. Per germline, CDR1 SGHRS and CDR2 YFSETQ. The V gene end was trimmed by 4 bases and the J gene end by 2 bases; junction bases not matched to a gene: 4. CDR3 size: 15 residues.

This clonotype was found many times. The chain employs TRBV7-8 and TRBJ2-1; TRBD2 matches at 9 bases. The V segment lost 1 base and the J segment 6 bases; nucleotides outside the gene matches: 10. CDR1 is SGHVS, CDR2 FQNEAQ, per germline. The CDR3 has 17 amino acids. This chain's CDR3 is CASSLVTSGPASNEQFF. Here the CDR3 DNA reads TGTGCCAGCAGCTTAGTGACTAGCGGACCAGCATCCAATGAGCAGTTCTTC.

The rearrangement links TRBV28 to TRBJ2-2; D is undetermined. CDR1 and CDR2 from the germline V gene are MDHEN and SYDVKM. Trimming cost V 7 bases and J 5 bases, with 14 bases left between them. This CDR3 is built from 14 residues. The CDR3 bases are TGTGCCAGCACTCTTGGGTTTAATACCGGGGAGCTGTTTTTT. It codes for CASTLGFNTGELFF.

In this sample, this clonotype turned up a few times. The chain has TRBV5-1 and TRBJ2-1; D gene uncertain. Germline CDR1 is SGHRS and CDR2 is YFSETQ. Between the trimmed V and J ends, which lost 4 bases and 7 bases, there was a span of 12 bases. The CDR3 is made up of 13 amino acids. The CDR3 nucleotides are TGCGCCAGCAGCACGCAGGTCACAAATGAGCAGTTCTTC. Translating gives CASSTQVTNEQFF.